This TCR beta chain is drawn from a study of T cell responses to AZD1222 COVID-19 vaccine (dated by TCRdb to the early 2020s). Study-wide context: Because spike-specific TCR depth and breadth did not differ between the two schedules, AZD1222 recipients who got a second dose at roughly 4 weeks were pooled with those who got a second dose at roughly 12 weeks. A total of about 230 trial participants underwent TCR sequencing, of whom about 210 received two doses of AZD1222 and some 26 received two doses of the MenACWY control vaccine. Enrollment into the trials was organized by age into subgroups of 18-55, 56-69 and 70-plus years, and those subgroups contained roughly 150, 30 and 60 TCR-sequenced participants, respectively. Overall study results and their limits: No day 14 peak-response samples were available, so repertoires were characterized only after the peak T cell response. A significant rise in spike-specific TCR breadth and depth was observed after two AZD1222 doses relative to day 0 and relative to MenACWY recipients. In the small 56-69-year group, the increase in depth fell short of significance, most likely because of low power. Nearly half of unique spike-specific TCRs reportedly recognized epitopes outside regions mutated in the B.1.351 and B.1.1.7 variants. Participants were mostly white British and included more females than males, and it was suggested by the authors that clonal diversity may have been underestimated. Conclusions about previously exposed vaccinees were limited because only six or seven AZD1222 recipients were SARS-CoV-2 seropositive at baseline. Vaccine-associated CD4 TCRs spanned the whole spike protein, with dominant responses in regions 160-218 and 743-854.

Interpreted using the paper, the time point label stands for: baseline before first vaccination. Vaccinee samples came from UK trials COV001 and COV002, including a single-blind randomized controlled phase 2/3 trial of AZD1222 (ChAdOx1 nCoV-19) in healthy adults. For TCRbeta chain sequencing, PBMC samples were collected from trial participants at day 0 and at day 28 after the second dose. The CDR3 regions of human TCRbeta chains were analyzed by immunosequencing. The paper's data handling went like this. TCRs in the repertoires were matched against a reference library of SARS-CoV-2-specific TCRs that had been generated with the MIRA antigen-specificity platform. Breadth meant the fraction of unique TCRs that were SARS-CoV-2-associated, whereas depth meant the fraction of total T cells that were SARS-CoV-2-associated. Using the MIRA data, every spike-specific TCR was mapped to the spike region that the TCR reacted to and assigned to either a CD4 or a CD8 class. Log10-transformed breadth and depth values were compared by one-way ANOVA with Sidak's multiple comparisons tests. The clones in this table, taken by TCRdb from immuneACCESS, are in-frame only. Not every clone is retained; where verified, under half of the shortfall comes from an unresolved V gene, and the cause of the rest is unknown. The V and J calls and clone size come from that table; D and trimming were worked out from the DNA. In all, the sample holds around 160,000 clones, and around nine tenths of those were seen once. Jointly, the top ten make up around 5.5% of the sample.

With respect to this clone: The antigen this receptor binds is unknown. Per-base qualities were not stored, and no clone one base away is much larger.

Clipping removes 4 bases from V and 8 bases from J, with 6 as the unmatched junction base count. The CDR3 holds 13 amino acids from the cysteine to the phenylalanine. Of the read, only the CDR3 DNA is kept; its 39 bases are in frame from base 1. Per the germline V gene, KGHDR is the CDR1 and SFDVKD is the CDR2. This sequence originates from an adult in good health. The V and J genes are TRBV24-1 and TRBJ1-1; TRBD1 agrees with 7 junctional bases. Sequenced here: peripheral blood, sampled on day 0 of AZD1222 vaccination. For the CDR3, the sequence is CATSEGVQGEAFF. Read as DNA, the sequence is TGTGCCACCAGTGAAGGGGTACAGGGGGAAGCTTTCTTT.